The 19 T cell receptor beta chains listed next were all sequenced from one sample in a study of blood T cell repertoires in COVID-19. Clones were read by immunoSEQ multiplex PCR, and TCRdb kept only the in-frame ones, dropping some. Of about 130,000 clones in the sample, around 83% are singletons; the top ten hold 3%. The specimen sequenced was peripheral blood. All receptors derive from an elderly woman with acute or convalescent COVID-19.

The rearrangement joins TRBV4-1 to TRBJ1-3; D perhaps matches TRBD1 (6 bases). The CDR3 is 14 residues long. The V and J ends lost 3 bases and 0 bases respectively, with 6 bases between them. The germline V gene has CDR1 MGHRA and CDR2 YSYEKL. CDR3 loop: CASSQTGSGNTIYF. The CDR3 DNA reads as TGCGCCAGCAGCCAGACAGGCTCTGGAAACACCATATATTTT.

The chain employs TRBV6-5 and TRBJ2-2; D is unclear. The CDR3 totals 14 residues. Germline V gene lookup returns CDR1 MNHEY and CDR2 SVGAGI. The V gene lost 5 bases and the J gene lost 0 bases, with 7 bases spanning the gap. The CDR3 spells CASSTVTNTGELFF. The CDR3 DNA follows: TGTGCCAGCAGTACAGTGACGAACACCGGGGAGCTGTTTTTT.

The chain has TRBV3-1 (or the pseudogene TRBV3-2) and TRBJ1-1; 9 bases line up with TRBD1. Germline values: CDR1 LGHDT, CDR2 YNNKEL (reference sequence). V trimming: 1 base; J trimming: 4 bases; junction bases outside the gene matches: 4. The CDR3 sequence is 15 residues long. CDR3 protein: CASSQVDRGFTEAFF. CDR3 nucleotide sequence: TGTGCCAGCAGCCAAGTAGACAGGGGGTTCACTGAAGCTTTCTTT.

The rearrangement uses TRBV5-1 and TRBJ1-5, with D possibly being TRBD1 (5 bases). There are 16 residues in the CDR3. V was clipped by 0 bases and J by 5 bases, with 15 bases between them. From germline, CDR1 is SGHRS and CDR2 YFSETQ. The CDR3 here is CASSLGPGGTYQPQHF. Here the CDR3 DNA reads TGCGCCAGCAGCTTGGGGCCCGGGGGTACTTATCAGCCCCAGCATTTT. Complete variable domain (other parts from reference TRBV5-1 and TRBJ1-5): KAGVTQTPRYLIKTRGQQVTLSCSPISGHRSVSWYQQTPGQGLQFLFEYFSETQRNKGNFPGRFSGRQFSNSRSEMNVSTLELGDSALYLCASSLGPGGTYQPQHFGDGTRLSIL.

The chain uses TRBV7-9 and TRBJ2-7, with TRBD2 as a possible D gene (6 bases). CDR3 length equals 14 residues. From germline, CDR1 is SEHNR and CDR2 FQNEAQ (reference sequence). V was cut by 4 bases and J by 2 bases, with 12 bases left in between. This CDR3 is CASSSMAGPYEQYF. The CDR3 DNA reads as TGTGCCAGCAGCTCCATGGCGGGACCCTACGAGCAGTACTTC.

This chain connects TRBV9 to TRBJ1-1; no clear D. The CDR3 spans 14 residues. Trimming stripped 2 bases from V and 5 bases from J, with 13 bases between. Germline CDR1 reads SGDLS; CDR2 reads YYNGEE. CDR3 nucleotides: TGTGCCAGCAGCGTGGTATACGGAGGAACTGAAGCTTTCTTT. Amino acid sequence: CASSVVYGGTEAFF.

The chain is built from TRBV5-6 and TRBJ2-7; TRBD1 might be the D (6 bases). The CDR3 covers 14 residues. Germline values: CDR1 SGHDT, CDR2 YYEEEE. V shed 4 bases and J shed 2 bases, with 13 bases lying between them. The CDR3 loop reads CASSPMDRTYEQYF. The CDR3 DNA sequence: TGTGCCAGCAGCCCGATGGACAGAACCTACGAGCAGTACTTC.

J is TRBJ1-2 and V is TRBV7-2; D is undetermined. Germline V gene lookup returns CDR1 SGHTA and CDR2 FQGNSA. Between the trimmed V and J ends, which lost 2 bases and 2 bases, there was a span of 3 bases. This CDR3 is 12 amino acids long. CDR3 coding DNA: TGTGCCAGCAGCTTACGGAACTATGGCTACACCTTC. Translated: CASSLRNYGYTF.

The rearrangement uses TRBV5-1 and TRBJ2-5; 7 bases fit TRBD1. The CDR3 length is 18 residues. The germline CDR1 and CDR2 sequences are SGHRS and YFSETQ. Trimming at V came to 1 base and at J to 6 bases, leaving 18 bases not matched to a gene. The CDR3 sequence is CASSLFGVGDSPQKTQYF. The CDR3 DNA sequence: TGCGCCAGCAGCTTGTTCGGGGTCGGGGACAGCCCTCAAAAGACCCAGTACTTC.

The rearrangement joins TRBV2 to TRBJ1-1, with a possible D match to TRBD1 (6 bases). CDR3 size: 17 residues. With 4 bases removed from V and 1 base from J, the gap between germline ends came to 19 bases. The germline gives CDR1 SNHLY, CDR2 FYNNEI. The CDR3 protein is CASSGWQGLKPNTEAFF. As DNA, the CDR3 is TGTGCCAGCAGTGGTTGGCAGGGGCTCAAGCCGAACACTGAAGCTTTCTTT.

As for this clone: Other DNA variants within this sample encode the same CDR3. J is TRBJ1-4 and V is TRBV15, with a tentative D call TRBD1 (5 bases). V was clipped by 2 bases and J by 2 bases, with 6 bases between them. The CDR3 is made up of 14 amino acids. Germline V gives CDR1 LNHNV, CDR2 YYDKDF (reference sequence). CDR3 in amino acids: CATSRQGTNEKLFF. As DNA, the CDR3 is TGTGCCACCAGCAGACAGGGCACTAATGAAAAACTGTTTTTT.

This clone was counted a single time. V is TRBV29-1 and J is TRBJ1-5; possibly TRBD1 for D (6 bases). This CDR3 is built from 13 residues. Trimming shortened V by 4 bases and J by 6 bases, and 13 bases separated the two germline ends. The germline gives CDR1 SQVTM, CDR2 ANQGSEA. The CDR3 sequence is CSVGPGVSQPQHF. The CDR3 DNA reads TGCAGCGTTGGGCCAGGGGTAAGTCAGCCCCAGCATTTT.

The CDR3 sequence is CASNREGGASNQPQHF. CDR3 bases: TGTGCCAGCAACCGGGAGGGAGGGGCTAGCAATCAGCCCCAGCATTTT. V gene TRBV2 combines with J gene TRBJ1-5; D might be TRBD1 (5 bases). Germline V gene data show CDR1 as SNHLY and CDR2 as FYNNEI. V was cut by 7 bases and J by 0 bases, with 16 bases left in between. The CDR3 extends over 16 amino acids.

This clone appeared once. CDR3 coding DNA: TGTGCCAGCAGGGGACTAGGTCTGTGGGAGCAGTACTTC. As protein: CASRGLGLWEQYF. The chain employs TRBV2 and TRBJ2-7; 8 bases fit TRBD2. Germline loops: CDR1 SNHLY, CDR2 FYNNEI. This CDR3 comprises 13 residues. Losses at the gene ends were 6 bases for V and 7 bases for J; bases not matched to a gene: 8.

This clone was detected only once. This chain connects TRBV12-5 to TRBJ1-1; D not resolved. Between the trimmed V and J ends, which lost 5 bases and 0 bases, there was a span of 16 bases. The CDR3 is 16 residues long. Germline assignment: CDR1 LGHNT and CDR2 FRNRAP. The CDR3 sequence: CASGPELWALNTEAFF. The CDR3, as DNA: TGTGCTAGTGGTCCTGAATTATGGGCACTGAACACTGAAGCTTTCTTT. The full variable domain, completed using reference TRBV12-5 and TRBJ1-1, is DARVTQTPRHKVTEMGQEVTMRCQPILGHNTVFWYRQTMMQGLELLAYFRNRAPLDDSGMPKDRFSAEMPDATLATLKIQPSEPRDSAVYFCASGPELWALNTEAFFGQGTRLTVV.

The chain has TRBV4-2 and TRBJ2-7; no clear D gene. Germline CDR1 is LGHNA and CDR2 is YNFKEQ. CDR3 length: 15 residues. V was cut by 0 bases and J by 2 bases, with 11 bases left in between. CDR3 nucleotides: TGTGCCAGCAGCCAAGATTACCCCAGGCCCTACGAGCAGTACTTC. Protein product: CASSQDYPRPYEQYF.

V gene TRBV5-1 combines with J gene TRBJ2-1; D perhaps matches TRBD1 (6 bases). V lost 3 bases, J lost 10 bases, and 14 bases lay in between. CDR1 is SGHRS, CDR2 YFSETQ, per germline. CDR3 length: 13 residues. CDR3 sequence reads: CASSSLTGKEQFF. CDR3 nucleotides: TGCGCCAGCAGCTCTTTAACAGGGAAGGAGCAGTTCTTC.

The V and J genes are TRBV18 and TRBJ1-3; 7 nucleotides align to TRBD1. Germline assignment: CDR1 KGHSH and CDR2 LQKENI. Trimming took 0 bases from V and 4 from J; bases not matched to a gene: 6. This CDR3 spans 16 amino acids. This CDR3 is CASSPPYRGSGNTIYF. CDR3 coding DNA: TGTGCCAGCTCACCACCTTACAGGGGAAGCGGAAACACCATATATTTT. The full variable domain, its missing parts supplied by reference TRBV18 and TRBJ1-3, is NAGVMQNPRHLVRRRGQEARLRCSPMKGHSHVYWYRQLPEEGLKFMVYLQKENIIDESGMPKERFSAEFPKEGPSILRIQQVVRGDSAAYFCASSPPYRGSGNTIYFGEGSWLTVV.

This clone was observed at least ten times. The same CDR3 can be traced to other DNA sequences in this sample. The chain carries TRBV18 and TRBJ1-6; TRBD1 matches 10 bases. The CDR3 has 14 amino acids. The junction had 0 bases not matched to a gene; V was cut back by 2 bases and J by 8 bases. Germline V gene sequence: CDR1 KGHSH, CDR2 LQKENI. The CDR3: CASSPGQGDSPLHF. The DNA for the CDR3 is TGTGCCAGCTCACCAGGACAGGGGGATTCACCCCTCCACTTT.